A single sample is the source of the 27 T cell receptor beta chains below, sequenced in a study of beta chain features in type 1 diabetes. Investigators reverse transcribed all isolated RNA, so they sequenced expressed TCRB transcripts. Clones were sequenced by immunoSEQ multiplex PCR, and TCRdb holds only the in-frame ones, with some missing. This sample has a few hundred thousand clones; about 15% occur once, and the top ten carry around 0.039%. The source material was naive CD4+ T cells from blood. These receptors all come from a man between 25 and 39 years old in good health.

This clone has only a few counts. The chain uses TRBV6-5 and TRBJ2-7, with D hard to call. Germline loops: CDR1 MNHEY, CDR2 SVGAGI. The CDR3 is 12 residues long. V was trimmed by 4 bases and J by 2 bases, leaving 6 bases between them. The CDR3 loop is CASSFGPYEQYF. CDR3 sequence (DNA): TGTGCCAGCAGTTTTGGGCCCTACGAGCAGTACTTC.

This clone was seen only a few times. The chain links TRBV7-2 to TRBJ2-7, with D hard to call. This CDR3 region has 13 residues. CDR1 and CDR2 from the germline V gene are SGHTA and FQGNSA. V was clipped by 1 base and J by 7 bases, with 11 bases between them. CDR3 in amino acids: CASSLGRAAEQYV. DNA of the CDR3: TGTGCCAGCAGCTTAGGAAGAGCAGCTGAGCAGTACGTC.

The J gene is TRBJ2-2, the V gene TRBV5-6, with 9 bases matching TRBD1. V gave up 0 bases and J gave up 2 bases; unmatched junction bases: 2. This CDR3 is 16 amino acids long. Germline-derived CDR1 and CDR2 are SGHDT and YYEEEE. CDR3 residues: CASSLVGQGNTGELFF. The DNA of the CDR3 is TGTGCCAGCAGCTTGGTGGGACAGGGTAACACCGGGGAGCTGTTTTTT.

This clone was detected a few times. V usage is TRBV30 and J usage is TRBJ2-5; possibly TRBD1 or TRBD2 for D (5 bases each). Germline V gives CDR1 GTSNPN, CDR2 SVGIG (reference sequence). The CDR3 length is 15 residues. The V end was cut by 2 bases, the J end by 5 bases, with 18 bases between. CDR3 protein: CAWSPMGEFRETQYF. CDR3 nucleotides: TGTGCCTGGAGTCCCATGGGGGAATTTAGGGAGACCCAGTACTTC.

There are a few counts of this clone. The CDR3 spells CASSEAQRANGYTF. For the CDR3, the DNA is TGTGCCAGCAGTGAAGCACAGCGGGCCAATGGCTACACCTTC. The chain is built from TRBV6-1 and TRBJ1-2, with no clear D. Looked up from germline, CDR1 is MNHNS and CDR2 is SASEGT. Trimming took off 0 bases at V and 6 bases at J, with 11 bases between the two ends. The CDR3 is 14 residues long.

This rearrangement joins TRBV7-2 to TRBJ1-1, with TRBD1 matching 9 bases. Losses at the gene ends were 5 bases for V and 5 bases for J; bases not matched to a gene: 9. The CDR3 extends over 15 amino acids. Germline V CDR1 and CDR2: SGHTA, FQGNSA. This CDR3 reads CASSPSTGGGTEAFF. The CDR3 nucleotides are TGTGCCAGCAGCCCGAGCACAGGGGGCGGTACTGAAGCTTTCTTT.

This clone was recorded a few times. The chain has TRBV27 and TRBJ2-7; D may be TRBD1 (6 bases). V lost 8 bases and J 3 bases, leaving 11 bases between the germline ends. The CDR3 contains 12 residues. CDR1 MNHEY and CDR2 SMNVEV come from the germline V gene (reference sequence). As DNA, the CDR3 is TGTGCCAGCCTCCAGGGGTGCTACGAGCAGTACTTC. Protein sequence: CASLQGCYEQYF.

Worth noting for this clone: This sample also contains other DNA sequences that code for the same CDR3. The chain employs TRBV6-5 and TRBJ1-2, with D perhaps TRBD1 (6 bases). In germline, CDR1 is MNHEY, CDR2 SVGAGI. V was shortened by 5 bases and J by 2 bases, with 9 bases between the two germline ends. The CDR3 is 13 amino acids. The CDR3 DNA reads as TGTGCCAGCAGTACCACAGGGAACTATGGCTACACCTTC. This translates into CASSTTGNYGYTF.

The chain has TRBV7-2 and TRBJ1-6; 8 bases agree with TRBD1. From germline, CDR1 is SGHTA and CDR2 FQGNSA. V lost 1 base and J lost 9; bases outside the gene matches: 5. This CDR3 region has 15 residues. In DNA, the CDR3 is TGTGCCAGCAGCTTAGACCAGGGGGCGCGTTCACCCCTCCACTTT. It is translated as CASSLDQGARSPLHF. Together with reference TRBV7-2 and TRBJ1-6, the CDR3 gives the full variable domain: GAGVSQSPSNKVTEKGKDVELRCDPISGHTALYWYRQSLGQGLEFLIYFQGNSAPDKSGLPSDRFSAERTGGSVSTLTIQRTQQEDSAVYLCASSLDQGARSPLHFGNGTRLTVT.

The CDR3 region has the DNA TGTGCCAGCTCCGGCAGGGTAGCGGAAAAACTGTTTTTT. This translates into CASSGRVAEKLFF. The gene calls are TRBV28 and TRBJ1-4; the D gene is possibly TRBD1 (5 bases). The CDR3 spans 13 residues. With 8 bases removed from V and 8 bases from J, the gap between germline ends came to 15 bases. Germline assignment: CDR1 MDHEN and CDR2 SYDVKM.

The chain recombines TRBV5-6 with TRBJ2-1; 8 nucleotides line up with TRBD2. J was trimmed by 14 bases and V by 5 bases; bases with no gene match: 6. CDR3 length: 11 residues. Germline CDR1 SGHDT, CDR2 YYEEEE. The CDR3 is CASRKGLVKFF. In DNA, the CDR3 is TGTGCCAGCAGGAAGGGACTAGTAAAGTTCTTC.

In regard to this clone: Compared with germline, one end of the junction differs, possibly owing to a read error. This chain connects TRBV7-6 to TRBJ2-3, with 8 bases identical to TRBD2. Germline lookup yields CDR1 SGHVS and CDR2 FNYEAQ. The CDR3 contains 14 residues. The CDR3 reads CASSLAGNVDTQYF. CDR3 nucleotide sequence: TGTGCCAGCAGTTTAGCGGGAAACGTGGATACGCAGTATTTT.

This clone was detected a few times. This CDR3 is CSVDKGAQSAFF. CDR3 DNA sequence: TGCAGCGTTGATAAGGGGGCCCAGTCGGCTTTCTTT. The chain couples TRBV29-1 to TRBJ1-1; 7 bases fit TRBD1. Per the germline V gene, CDR1 is SQVTM and CDR2 is ANQGSEA. The CDR3 has 12 amino acids. V lost 3 bases to trimming and J lost 11 bases; unmatched junction nucleotides: 9.

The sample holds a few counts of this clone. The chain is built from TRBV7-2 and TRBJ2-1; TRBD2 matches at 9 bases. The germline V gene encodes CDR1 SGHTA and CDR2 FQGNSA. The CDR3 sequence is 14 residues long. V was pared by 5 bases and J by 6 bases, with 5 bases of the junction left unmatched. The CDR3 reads CASSPWTSANEQFF. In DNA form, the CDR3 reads TGTGCCAGCAGCCCCTGGACTAGCGCCAATGAGCAGTTCTTC.

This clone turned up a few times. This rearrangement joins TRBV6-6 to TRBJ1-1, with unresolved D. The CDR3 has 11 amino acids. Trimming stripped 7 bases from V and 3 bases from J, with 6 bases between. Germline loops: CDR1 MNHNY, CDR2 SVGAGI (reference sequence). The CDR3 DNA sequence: TGTGCCAGCATTCAGGACACTGAAGCTTTCTTT. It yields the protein CASIQDTEAFF.

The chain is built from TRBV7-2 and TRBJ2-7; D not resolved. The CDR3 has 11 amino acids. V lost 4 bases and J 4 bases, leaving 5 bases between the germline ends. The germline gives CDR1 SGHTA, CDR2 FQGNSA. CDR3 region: CASSSKYEQYF. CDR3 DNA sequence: TGTGCCAGCAGCTCCAAATACGAGCAGTACTTC.

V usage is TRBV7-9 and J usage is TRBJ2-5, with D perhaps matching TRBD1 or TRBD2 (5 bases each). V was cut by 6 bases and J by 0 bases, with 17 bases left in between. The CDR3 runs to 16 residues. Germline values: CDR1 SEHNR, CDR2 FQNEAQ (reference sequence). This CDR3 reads CASSPGDGRHQETQYF. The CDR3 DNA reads TGTGCCAGCAGTCCCGGGGACGGAAGACACCAAGAGACCCAGTACTTC. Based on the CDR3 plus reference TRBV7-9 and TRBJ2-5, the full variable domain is DTGVSQNPRHKITKRGQNVTFRCDPISEHNRLYWYRQTLGQGPEFLTYFQNEAQLEKSRLLSDRFSAERPKGSFSTLEIQRTEQGDSAMYLCASSPGDGRHQETQYFGPGTRLLVL.

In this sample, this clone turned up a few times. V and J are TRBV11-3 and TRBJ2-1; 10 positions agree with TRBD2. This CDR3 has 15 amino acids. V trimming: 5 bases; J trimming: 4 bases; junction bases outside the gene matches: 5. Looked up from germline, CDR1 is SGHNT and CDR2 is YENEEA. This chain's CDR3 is CASSARTSGYNEQFF. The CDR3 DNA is TGTGCCAGCAGCGCCAGGACTAGCGGTTACAATGAGCAGTTCTTC.

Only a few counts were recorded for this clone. CDR3: CASSSPAGLRGWMNTEAFF. The CDR3 DNA reads as TGTGCCAGCTCATCCCCCGCAGGGTTGCGGGGTTGGATGAACACTGAAGCTTTCTTT. The chain employs TRBV18 and TRBJ1-1; the D gene is possibly TRBD1 (5 bases). Trimming cost V 5 bases and J 0 bases, with 25 bases left between them. Germline CDR1 and CDR2: KGHSH and LQKENI. CDR3 size: 19 residues.

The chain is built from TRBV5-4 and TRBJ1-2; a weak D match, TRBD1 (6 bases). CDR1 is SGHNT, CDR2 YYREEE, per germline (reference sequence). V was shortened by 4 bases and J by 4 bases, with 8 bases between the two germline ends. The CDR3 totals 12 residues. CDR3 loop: CASSTDSYGYTF. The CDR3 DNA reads TGTGCCAGCAGCACGGACAGCTATGGCTACACCTTC.

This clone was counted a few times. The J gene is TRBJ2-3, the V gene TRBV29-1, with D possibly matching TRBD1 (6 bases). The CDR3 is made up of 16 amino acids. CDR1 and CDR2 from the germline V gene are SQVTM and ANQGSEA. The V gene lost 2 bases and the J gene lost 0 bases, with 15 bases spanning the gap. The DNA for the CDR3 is TGCAGCGTTGAAAACAGGGTGGGCCCGAGCACAGATACGCAGTATTTT. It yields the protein CSVENRVGPSTDTQYF.

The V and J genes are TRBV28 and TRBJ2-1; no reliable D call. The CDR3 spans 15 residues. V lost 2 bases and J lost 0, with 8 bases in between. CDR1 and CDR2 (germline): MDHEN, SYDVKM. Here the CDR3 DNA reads TGTGCCAGCAGTTTAGGAAGTAGCTCCTACAATGAGCAGTTCTTC. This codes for CASSLGSSSYNEQFF. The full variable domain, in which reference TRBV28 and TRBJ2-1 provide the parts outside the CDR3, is DVKVTQSSRYLVKRTGEKVFLECVQDMDHENMFWYRQDPGLGLRLIYFSYDVKMKEKGDIPEGYSVSREKKERFSLILESASTNQTSMYLCASSLGSSSYNEQFFGPGTRLTVL.

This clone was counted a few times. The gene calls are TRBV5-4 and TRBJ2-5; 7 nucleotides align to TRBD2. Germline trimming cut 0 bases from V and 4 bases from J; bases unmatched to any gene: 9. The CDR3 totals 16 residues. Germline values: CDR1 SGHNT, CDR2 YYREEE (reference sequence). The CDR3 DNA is TGTGCCAGCAGCTTGGGTGGTGGCGGGAGAGGAGAGACCCAGTACTTC. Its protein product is CASSLGGGGRGETQYF. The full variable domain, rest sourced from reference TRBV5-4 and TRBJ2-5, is ETGVTQSPTHLIKTRGQQVTLRCSSQSGHNTVSWYQQALGQGPQFIFQYYREEENGRGNFPPRFSGLQFPNYSSELNVNALELDDSALYLCASSLGGGGRGETQYFGPGTRLLVL.

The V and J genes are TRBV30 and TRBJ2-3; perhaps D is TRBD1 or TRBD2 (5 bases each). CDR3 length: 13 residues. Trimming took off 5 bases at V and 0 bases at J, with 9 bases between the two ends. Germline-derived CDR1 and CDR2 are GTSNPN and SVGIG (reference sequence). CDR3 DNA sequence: TGTGCCTGGGGTGGGGACAGCACAGATACGCAGTATTTT. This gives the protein CAWGGDSTDTQYF. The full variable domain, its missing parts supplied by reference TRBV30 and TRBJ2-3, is SQTIHQWPATLVQPVGSPLSLECTVEGTSNPNLYWYRQAAGRGLQLLFYSVGIGQISSEVPQNLSASRPQDRQFILSSKKLLLSDSGFYLCAWGGDSTDTQYFGPGTRLTVL.

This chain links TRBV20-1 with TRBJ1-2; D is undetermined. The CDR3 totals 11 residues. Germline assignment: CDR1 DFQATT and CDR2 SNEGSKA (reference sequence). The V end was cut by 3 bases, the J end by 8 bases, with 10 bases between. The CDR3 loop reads CSARATGGYTF. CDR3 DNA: TGCAGTGCTAGGGCCACGGGGGGCTACACCTTC.

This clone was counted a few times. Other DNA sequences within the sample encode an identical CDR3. CDR3 in amino acids: CASSLGLASYNEQFF. As DNA, the CDR3 is TGTGCCAGCAGCTTAGGGCTAGCGTCCTACAATGAGCAGTTCTTC. The chain employs TRBV7-3 and TRBJ2-1; TRBD2 is a possible D gene (6 bases). CDR1 is SGHTA, CDR2 FQGTGA, per germline. The CDR3 is 15 amino acids. V was shortened by 2 bases and J by 1 base, with 9 bases between the two germline ends. Supplemented by reference TRBV7-3 and TRBJ2-1, the full variable domain reads GAGVSQTPSNKVTEKGKYVELRCDPISGHTALYWYRQSLGQGPEFLIYFQGTGAADDSGLPNDRFFAVRPEGSVSTLKIQRTERGDSAVYLCASSLGLASYNEQFFGPGTRLTVL.

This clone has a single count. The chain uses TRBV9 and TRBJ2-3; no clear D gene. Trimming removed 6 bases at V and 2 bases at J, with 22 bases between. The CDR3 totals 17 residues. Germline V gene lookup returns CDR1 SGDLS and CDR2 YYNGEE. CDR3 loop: CASTTSPLAANTDTQYF. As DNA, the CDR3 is TGTGCCAGCACCACCTCCCCATTAGCTGCTAACACAGATACGCAGTATTTT.